These T cell receptor beta chains were read from a single sample in a study of T-cell memory formation after mild COVID-19. In TCRdb, the 5' RACE reads were re-called with MiXCR into one record per CDR3 protein. The sample holds about 150,000 distinct CDR3 sequences; around a third are singletons and the top ten take 12%. What was sequenced was PBMCs or a T cell subset sorted from them (not recorded which). These receptor sequences come from an adult woman who had mild COVID-19 (a few samples of this study predate the infection). Cell type and time point are not known. The CDR3 runs from the conserved cysteine through the conserved F or W. A D gene is named only where the DNA matches it firmly. Size values are once, few and many counts, or a class for expanded clones, and some rows have none.

>TRBV10-3|TRBJ2-5|NA|NA|17
TGTGCCATCAGTGGAATTCGGGACCAACTAAGGGGAGAGACCCAGTACTTC
CAISGIRDQLRGETQYF
>TRBV20-1|TRBJ1-2|NA|once|12
TGCAGTGCTAAGGGGACACCGGGCGGCTACACCTTC
CSAKGTPGGYTF
>TRBV3-1|TRBJ2-7|NA|few|13
TGTGCCAGCAGCCCCCACCCGGACTACGAGCAGTACTTC
CASSPHPDYEQYF
>TRBV29-1|TRBJ1-1|TRBD1|few|12
TGCAGCGTCCGAGGACAGGGATGGGAAGCTTTCTTT
CSVRGQGWEAFF
>TRBV7-2|TRBJ1-1|NA|few|15
TGTGCCAGCAGCTTAGTTCCGGGGTGGGACACTGAAGCTTTCTTT
CASSLVPGWDTEAFF
>TRBV6-5|TRBJ2-7|TRBD2|NA|17
TGTGCCAGCAGTGACCGACACCCTAGACTAGCGGGAGACGAGCAGTACTTC
CASSDRHPRLAGDEQYF
>TRBV28|TRBJ2-1|TRBD1|few|16
TGTGCCAGCAGTTCAACCGGGACAGGAACCTACAATGAGCAGTTCTTC
CASSSTGTGTYNEQFF
>TRBV24-1|TRBJ1-1|NA|NA|16
TGTGCCACCAGTGACGGCGCGAAGGGGGTAGACACTGAAGCTTTCTTT
CATSDGAKGVDTEAFF
>TRBV20-1|TRBJ2-7|NA|few|15
TGCAGTGCTAAGACCTCCGGGACAAGCTCCTACGAGCAGTACTTC
CSAKTSGTSSYEQYF
>TRBV24-1|TRBJ2-1|TRBD2|few|14
TGTGCCACCAGTGATGCTAGCGGCTACAATGAGCAGTTCTTC
CATSDASGYNEQFF
>TRBV5-6|TRBJ1-2|NA|NA|14
TGTGCCAGCAGCCTAGACAGTATTCTCTATGGCTACACCTTC
CASSLDSILYGYTF
>TRBV4-2|TRBJ2-7|NA|few|14
TGTGCCAGCAGCCAAGGGCAAGAGGGTGAAGAGCAGTACTTC
CASSQGQEGEEQYF
>TRBV5-5|TRBJ1-2|NA|NA|13
TGTGCCAGCAGCTGGGGGGGAATAGATGGCTACACCTTC
CASSWGGIDGYTF
>TRBV7-2|TRBJ1-1|NA|NA|14
TGTGCCAGCAGCTCCCGGGTAAGGGACACTGAAGCTTTCTTT
CASSSRVRDTEAFF
>TRBV7-2|TRBJ2-1|TRBD2|few|15
TGTGCCAGCAGCCCTAGCGGGAGGACCTACAATGAGCAGTTCTTC
CASSPSGRTYNEQFF
>TRBV12-3/TRBV12-4|TRBJ1-1|NA|NA|16
TGTGCCAGCAGTTTAACCCGACACGGTGGGGACACTGAAGCTTTCTTT
CASSLTRHGGDTEAFF
>TRBV7-9|TRBJ2-1|TRBD2|few|17
TGTGCCAGCAGCTTAGTTCCTAGCGGGACCCCTCCGGACGAGCAGTTCTTC
CASSLVPSGTPPDEQFF
>TRBV30|TRBJ2-5|TRBD2|NA|15
TGTGCCTGGAGTGGCCTAGCGGGGACCCAAGAGACCCAGTACTTC
CAWSGLAGTQETQYF
>TRBV11-2|TRBJ2-2|NA|NA|15
TGTGCCAGCAGCTTAGACTATCGGGCATCCGGGGAGCTGTTTTTT
CASSLDYRASGELFF
>TRBV27|TRBJ1-5|TRBD1|once|14
TGTGCCAGCAGTGCGGGACAGAGCAATCAGCCCCAGCATTTT
CASSAGQSNQPQHF
>TRBV5-1|TRBJ1-2|NA|few|15
TGCGCCAGCAGCGCCGCCCTGGGCGCGGACTATGGCTACACCTTC
CASSAALGADYGYTF
>TRBV5-6|TRBJ1-5|TRBD1|NA|15
TGTGCCAGCAGCTTGGGACAGGGTCCCAATCAGCCCCAGCATTTT
CASSLGQGPNQPQHF
>TRBV21-1|TRBJ2-7|NA|once|19
TGTGCCAGCAGCAAAGAAAGAGGCTACAGGGTCCGGAAGACCTACGAGCAGTACTTC
CASSKERGYRVRKTYEQYF
>TRBV4-1|TRBJ1-5|NA|few|14
TGCGCCAGCAGCCAAGATAGCCAGTCTCGAGCCCAGCATTTT
CASSQDSQSRAQHF
>TRBV29-1|TRBJ1-2|TRBD1|few|11
TGCAGCGCTGGGACAGACTATGGCTACACCTTC
CSAGTDYGYTF
>TRBV18|TRBJ2-1|NA|NA|13
TGTGCCAGCTCACCACCTTCGATGGATGAGCAGTTCTTC
CASSPPSMDEQFF
>TRBV5-1|TRBJ1-5|NA|NA|15
TGCGCCAGCAGCTTGGCCGGGACATCTCATCAGCCCCAGCATTTT
CASSLAGTSHQPQHF
>TRBV7-9|TRBJ2-7|TRBD2|NA|14
TGTGCCAGCAGCTTGTCGACTAGCGACTACGAGCAGTACTTC
CASSLSTSDYEQYF
>TRBV7-9|TRBJ2-1|NA|NA|19
TGTGCCAGCAGCTTAGGCGGGGTCGGCAGGGGGAAGAGCTACAATGAGCAGTTCTTC
CASSLGGVGRGKSYNEQFF